The clone carrying this TCR beta chain was seen more than once but under ten times. Its antigen is unidentified. These data are taken from a study of T cells in Graves' hyperthyroidism and ophthalmopathy. Study context: Upon initial diagnosis and before any treatment, peripheral blood was collected. Study outcomes and limitations: Also found in blood were most expanded thyroid clonotypes above 0.001.

Every diagnosis used clinical symptoms, serum thyroxine and TRAb, thyroid ultrasound and orbital computed tomography. Researchers amplified the TCR beta CDR3 regions from RNA transcripts. Initially, a first-round RT-PCR of the TCR CDR3 employed the HTBI primer set. TCRdb used MiXCR to reprocess the multiplex PCR reads, holding one entry per CDR3 protein. The profile shows about 480,000 distinct CDR3 sequences, around 14% of them singletons. The trim removed 8 bases at V and 1 base at J, leaving 10 bases unmatched. Germline CDR1 and CDR2: SNHLY and FYNNEI. There are 15 residues in the CDR3. Sequencing was done on a sample of blood. The genes are TRBV2 and TRBJ1-2, with 7 bases identical to TRBD1. This clonotype originated in a young woman with Graves' hyperthyroidism. In DNA form, the CDR3 reads TGTGCCAGCGCCCGAGGGACAGACTTTAACTATGGCTACACCTTC. This gives the protein CASARGTDFNYGYTF.